This note documents a single TCR beta chain sequence. Sequencing of TCR beta covered CD8+ and CD4+ T cells obtained from blood. The study used healthy donors as controls matched for age and sex. The source of the sample is a study of CD8 T cells in Susac syndrome. Reverse transcription used roughly 0.5 to 1 ug RNA and random hexamers. Multiplex immunoSEQ PCR targeted 54 Vbeta and 13 Jbeta TCR beta segments. In TCRdb, the immunoSEQ multiplex PCR reads were re-called with MiXCR into one record per CDR3 protein. Here the sample spans around 160,000 distinct CDR3 sequences, about 94% being singletons. With 1 base clipped from V and 0 bases from J, the junction kept 8 bases outside the gene matches. The CDR3 runs 16 residues. CDR1 is SQVTM, CDR2 ANQGSEA, per germline.

The source material was CD4+ T cells from PBMCs. J is TRBJ1-1 and V is TRBV29-1; 7 bases map to TRBD1. This receptor was identified in a human donor in good health. The CDR3 sequence: CSVEGQGGSVNTEAFF. The CDR3, as DNA: TGCAGCGTTGAAGGGCAGGGGGGGAGTGTGAACACTGAAGCTTTCTTT.